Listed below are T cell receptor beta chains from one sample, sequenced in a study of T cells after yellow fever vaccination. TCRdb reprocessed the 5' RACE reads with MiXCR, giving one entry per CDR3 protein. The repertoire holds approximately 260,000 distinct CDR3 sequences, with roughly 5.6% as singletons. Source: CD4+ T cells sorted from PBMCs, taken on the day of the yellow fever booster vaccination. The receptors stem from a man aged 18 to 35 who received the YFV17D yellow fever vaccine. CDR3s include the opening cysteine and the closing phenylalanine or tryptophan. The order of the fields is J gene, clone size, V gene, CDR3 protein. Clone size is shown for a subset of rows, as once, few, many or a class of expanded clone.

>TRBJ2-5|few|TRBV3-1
CASSQDPGQETQYF
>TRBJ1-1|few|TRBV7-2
CASSPFTVDTEAFF
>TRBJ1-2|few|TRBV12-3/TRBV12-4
CASSLRRGGYTF
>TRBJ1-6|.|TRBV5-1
CASSFGQGVSPLHF
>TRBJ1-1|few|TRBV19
CASSIGGGAITEAFF
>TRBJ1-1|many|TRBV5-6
CASSHRGWGNTEAFF
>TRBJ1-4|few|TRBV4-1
CASSQVRGEKLFF
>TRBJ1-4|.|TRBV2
CASTWGDSRKKLFF
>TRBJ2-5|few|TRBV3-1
CASSRGRGGQETQYF
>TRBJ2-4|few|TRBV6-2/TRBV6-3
CASSRGGRKYF
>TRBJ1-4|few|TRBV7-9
CASSRDWLTNEKLFF
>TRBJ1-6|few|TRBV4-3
CASSQEWGVRSPLHF
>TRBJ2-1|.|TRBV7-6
CASSLVWGGYNEQFF
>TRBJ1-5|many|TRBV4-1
CASSQELRGNQPQHF
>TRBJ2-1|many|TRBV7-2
CASSLQRGMGNEQFF
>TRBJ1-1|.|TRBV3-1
CASSQAPTLGGTEAFF
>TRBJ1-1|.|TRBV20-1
CSARLPGLATTEAFF
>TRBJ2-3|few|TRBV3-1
CASSPRARGPSDTQYF
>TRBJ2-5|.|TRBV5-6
CASRPGLAGRETQYF
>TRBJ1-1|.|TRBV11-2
CASSLDRGPEAFF
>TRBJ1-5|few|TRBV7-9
CASSLGSSGNQPQHF
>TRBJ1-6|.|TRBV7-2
CASSRRGGDNSPLHF
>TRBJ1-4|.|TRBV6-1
CASRNRAESEKLFF
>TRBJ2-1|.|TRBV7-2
CASSLELRNNEQFF
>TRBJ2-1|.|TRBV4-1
CASSHPGAEGLSNEQFF
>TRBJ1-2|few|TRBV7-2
CASSQRQGRSGYTF
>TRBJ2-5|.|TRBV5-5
CASSPGPWGETQYF
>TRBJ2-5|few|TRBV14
CASRRGQETQYF
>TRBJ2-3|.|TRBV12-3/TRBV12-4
CASTSPRRGLGSTDTQYF
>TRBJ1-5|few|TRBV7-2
CASSLDFDQPQHF
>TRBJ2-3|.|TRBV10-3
CAISSGTSGGGTDTQYF
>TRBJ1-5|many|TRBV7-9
CASSAGTGYSNQPQHF
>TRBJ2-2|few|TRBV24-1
CATSQGGSLYTGELFF
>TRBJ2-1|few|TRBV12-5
CASGLVQVTLINEQFF
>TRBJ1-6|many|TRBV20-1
CSAIQSSYNSPLHF
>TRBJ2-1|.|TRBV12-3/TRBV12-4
CASRLYGTDDNEQFF